This entry features one T cell receptor beta chain sequence. This entry comes from a study of OX40 agonist ivuxolimab in advanced cancers. Overall study: Prior anti-PD-1, anti-PD-L1 or anti-CTLA-4 therapy did not bar entry, and 30% to 40% had some.

The germline CDR1 and CDR2 sequences are LGHNA and YSLEER. V shed 0 bases, J shed 4 bases, and the junction held 6 bases outside the gene matches. The CDR3 has 17 residues. Clones were sequenced by immunoSEQ multiplex PCR, and TCRdb holds only the in-frame ones, with some missing. The table shows 65,000 to 80,000 clones, with roughly 90% occurring only once. J is TRBJ1-6 and V is TRBV4-3; the match to TRBD1 covers 7 bases. The TCR comes from an adult with an advanced solid tumor such as melanoma, head and neck, liver or kidney cancer. This sample comprised CD4+ or CD8+ T cells sorted from blood, obtained in a trial of the OX40 agonist ivuxolimab. CDR3 in DNA: TGCGCCAGCAGCCAAGACGACAGGGCAAATTATAATTCACCCCTCCACTTT. Its protein product is CASSQDDRANYNSPLHF.